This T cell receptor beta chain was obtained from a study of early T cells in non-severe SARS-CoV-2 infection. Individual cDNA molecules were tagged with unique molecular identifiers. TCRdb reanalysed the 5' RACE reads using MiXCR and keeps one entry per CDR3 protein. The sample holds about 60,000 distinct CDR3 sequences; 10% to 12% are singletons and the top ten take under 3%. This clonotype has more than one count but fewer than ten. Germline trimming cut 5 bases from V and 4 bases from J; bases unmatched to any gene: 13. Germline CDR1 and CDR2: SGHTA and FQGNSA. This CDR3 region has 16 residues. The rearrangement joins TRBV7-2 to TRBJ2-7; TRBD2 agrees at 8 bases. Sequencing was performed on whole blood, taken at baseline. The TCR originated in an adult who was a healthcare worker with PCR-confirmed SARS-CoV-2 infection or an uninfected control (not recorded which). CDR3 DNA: TGTGCCAGCAGCCCGGGGGGGGCAGCGCATGGGTACGAGCAGTACTTC. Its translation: CASSPGGAAHGYEQYF.